This T cell receptor (beta chain) was sequenced in a study of graft-versus-host responses after intestinal transplantation. Study details: Recipients across the board were started on anti-thymocyte globulin induction, then kept on tacrolimus and steroids for two to four years.

This CDR3 has 18 amino acids. Trimming cost V 0 bases and J 5 bases, with 20 bases left between them. The germline CDR1 and CDR2 sequences are ENHRY and SYGVKD. Study conclusions and caveats: Graft-versus-host to host-versus-graft clonal ratios in allografts were high in patients with graft-donor T cell macrochimerism. GvH clonotypes were identified within recipient marrow, with a subset emerging first in ileum or blood.

The data were produced by immunoSEQ multiplex PCR, yet TCRdb's version contains in-frame clones alone and is incomplete. The repertoire holds under 150,000 clones, with more than 90% as singletons. The count of this clone is one. Its antigen is unknown. The receptor was derived from a human donor who received an intestinal transplant. The rearrangement uses TRBV10-3 and TRBJ1-5, with no clear D. Here the sequenced sample was unstimulated CD4+ T cells sorted from spleen or lymph node cells, taken before intestinal transplant. CDR3 sequence reads: CAISESRGIGPGHQPQHF. CDR3 sequence (DNA): TGTGCCATCAGTGAGTCGCGGGGTATAGGGCCGGGTCATCAGCCCCAGCATTTT.